The T cell receptor beta chain under discussion was sequenced for a study of shared T cell receptors in the human thymus. TCRdb keeps only in-frame clones here, not all; method: immunoSEQ multiplex PCR. The repertoire has some 700,000 clones, 70% to 90% of them found once; the top ten carry approximately 0.01%. The CDR3 length is 20 residues. CDR1 SGHRS and CDR2 YFSETQ come from the germline V gene. V lost 0 bases and J lost 0, with 24 bases in between. This sample also appeared in a second study, on human thymus T cells. That paper states: Surgeons resected thymus tissue during corrective heart surgery. Among thymic and blood repertoires, usage of V and J genes appeared biased. Reports from related research described highly overlapping thymic repertoires among unrelated individuals.

The receptor's source is a girl under three years old with a congenital heart defect. The chain joins TRBV5-1 to TRBJ1-1; TRBD1 is a possible D gene (6 bases). The sample consisted of thymocytes. CDR3 nucleotide sequence: TGCGCCAGCAGCTTGGCCCGAGACAGGAGCGCCGTCGACTTGAACACTGAAGCTTTCTTT. This codes for CASSLARDRSAVDLNTEAFF.